The sequence of this TCR beta chain was determined in a study of control samples from healthy donors and cancer patients. CDR1 and CDR2 from the germline V gene are MGHDK and SYGVNS. The CDR3 covers 12 residues. V lost 3 bases, J lost 4 bases, and 6 bases lay in between. Here immunoSEQ multiplex PCR was the method, and the copy in TCRdb shows in-frame clones only, minus some. The table records fewer than 90,000 clones, roughly 90% of them present only once. The receptor comes from a woman between 50 and 59 years old in good health. Sequencing input: blood. The V call is TRBV25-1, the J call TRBJ1-2; D uncertain. The CDR3 coding sequence is TGTGCCAGCAGTGAGCAAGGCTATGGCTACACCTTC. It encodes CASSEQGYGYTF.